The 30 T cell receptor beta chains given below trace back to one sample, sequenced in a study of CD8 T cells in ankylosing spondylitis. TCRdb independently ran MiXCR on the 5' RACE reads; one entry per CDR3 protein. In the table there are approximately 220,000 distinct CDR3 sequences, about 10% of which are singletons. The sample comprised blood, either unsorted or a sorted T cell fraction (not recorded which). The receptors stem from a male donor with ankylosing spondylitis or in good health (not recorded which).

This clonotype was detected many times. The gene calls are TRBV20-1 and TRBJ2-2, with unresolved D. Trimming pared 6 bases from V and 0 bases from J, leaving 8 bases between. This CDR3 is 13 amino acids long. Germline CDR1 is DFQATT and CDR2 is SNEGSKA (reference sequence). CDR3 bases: TGCAGTGCCTTCCCTGCGAACACCGGGGAGCTGTTTTTT. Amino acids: CSAFPANTGELFF.

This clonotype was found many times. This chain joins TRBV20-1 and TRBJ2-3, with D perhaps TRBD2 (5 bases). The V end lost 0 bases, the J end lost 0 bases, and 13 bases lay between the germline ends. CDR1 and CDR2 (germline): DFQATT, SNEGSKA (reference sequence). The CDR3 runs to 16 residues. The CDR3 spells CSARDYRGSSTDTQYF. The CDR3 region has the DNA TGCAGTGCTAGAGATTACCGGGGATCTAGCACAGATACGCAGTATTTT.

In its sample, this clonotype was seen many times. The CDR3: CASSYSGTANTEAFF. The CDR3 nucleotides are TGTGCCAGCAGTTATTCCGGGACGGCAAACACTGAAGCTTTCTTT. The chain links TRBV6-5 to TRBJ1-1; maybe TRBD1 (5 bases). V was trimmed by 3 bases and J by 2 bases, leaving 13 bases between them. This CDR3 has 15 amino acids. Per the germline V gene, CDR1 is MNHEY and CDR2 is SVGAGI.

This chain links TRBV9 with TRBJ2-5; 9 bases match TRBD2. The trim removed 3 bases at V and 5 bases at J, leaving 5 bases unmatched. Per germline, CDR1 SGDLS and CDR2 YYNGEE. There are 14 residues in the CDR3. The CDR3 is CASSELAGGETQYF. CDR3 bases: TGTGCCAGCAGCGAACTAGCGGGCGGGGAGACCCAGTACTTC.

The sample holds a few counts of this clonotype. CDR3 sequence reads: CASSRGLAGGSSSYNEQFF. Here the CDR3 DNA reads TGTGCCAGCAGCCGCGGACTAGCGGGGGGGTCTAGCTCCTACAATGAGCAGTTCTTC. The chain couples TRBV4-2 to TRBJ2-1; 15 nucleotides line up with TRBD2. V shed 4 bases, J shed 0 bases, and the junction held 7 bases outside the gene matches. The V gene's germline CDR1 is LGHNA and CDR2 YNFKEQ. This CDR3 has 19 amino acids.

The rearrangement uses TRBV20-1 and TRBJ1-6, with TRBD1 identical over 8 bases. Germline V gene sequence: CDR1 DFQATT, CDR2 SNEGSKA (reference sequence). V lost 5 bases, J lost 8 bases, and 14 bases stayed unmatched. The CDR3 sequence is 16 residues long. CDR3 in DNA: TGCAGTGCTCCCCACAGGACAGGGCGATTTGATTCACCCCTCCACTTT. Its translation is CSAPHRTGRFDSPLHF.

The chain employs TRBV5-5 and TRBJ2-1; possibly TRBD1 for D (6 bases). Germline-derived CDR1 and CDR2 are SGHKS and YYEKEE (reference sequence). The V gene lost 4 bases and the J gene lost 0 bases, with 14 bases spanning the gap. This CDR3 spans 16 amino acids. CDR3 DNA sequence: TGTGCCAGCAGCGTCCGGGACACCTACTCCTACAATGAGCAGTTCTTC. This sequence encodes CASSVRDTYSYNEQFF.

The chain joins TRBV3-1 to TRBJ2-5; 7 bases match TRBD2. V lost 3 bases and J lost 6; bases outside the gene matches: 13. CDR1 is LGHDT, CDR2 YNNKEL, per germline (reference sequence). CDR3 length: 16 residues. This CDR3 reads CASSHLRGGDGKTQYF. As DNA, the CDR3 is TGTGCCAGCAGCCATCTTCGCGGGGGTGATGGGAAGACCCAGTACTTC.

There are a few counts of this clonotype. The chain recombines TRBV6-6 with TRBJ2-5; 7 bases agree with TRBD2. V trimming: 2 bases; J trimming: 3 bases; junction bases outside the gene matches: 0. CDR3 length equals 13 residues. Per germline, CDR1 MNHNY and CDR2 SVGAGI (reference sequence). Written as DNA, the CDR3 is TGTGCCAGCAGTTACCGGGGGGAAGAGACCCAGTACTTC. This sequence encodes CASSYRGEETQYF.

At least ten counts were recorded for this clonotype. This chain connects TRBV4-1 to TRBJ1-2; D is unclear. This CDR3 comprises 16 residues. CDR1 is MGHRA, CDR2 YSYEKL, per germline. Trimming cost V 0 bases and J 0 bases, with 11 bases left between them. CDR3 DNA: TGCGCCAGCAGCCAAGATCTTTGGGCCACTAACTATGGCTACACCTTC. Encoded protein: CASSQDLWATNYGYTF.

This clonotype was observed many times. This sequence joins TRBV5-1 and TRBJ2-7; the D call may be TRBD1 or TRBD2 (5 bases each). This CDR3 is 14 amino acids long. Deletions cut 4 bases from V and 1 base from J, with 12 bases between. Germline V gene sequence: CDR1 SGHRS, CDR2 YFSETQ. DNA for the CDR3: TGCGCCAGCAGCGAACCGGGACGATCCTACGAGCAGTACTTC. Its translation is CASSEPGRSYEQYF.

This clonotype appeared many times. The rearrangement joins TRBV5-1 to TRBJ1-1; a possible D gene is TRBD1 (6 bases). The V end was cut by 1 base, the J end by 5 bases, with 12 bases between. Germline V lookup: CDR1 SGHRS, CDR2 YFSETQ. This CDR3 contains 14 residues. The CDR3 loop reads CASSLIPGDTEAFF. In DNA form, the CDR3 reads TGCGCCAGCAGCTTGATTCCAGGGGATACTGAAGCTTTCTTT.

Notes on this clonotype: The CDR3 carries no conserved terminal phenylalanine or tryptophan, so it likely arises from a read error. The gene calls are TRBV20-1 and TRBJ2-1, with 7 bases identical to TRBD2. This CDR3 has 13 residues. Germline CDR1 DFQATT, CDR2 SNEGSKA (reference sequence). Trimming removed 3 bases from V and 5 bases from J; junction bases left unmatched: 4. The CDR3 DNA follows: TGCAGTGCTAGTTGGGGGGGGGACAATGAGCAGTTCTTG. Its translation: CSASWGGDNEQFL.

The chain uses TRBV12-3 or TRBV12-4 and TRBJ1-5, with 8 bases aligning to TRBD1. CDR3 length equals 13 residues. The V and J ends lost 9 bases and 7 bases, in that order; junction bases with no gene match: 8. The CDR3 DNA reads TGTGCCAGTCAGGACAGGGAAAGGCAGCCCCAGCATTTT. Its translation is CASQDRERQPQHF.

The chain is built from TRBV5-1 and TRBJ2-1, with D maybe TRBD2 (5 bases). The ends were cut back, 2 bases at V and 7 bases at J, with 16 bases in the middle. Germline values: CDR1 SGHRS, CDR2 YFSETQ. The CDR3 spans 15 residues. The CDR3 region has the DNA TGCGCCAGCAGCTTTGGGCTCCGATGGAGGAATGAGCAGTTCTTC. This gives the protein CASSFGLRWRNEQFF.

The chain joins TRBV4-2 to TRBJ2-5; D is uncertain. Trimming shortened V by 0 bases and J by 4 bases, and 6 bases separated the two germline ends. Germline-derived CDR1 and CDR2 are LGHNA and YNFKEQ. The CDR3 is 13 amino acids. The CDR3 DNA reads TGTGCCAGCAGCCAAGAGGCTGGAGAGACCCAGTACTTC. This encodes CASSQEAGETQYF.

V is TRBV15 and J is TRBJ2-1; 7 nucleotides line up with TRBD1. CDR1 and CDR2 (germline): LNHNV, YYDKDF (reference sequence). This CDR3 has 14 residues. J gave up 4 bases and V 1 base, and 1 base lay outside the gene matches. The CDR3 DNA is TGTGCCACCAGCAGAGGGACAGGTTACAATGAGCAGTTCTTC. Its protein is CATSRGTGYNEQFF. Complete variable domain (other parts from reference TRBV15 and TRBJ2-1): DAMVIQNPRYQVTQFGKPVTLSCSQTLNHNVMYWYQQKSSQAPKLLFHYYDKDFNNEADTPDNFQSRRPNTSFCFLDIRSPGLGDTAMYLCATSRGTGYNEQFFGPGTRLTVL.

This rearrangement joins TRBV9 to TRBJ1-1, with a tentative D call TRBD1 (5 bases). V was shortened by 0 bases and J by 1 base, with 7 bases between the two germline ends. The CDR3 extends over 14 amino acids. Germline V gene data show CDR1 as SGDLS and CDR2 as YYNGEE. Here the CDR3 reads CASSVGTPNTEAFF. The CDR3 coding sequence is TGTGCCAGCAGCGTAGGGACACCGAACACTGAAGCTTTCTTT. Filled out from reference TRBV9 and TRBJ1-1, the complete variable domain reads DSGVTQTPKHLITATGQRVTLRCSPRSGDLSVYWYQQSLDQGLQFLIQYYNGEERAKGNILERFSAQQFPDLHSELNLSSLELGDSALYFCASSVGTPNTEAFFGQGTRLTVV.

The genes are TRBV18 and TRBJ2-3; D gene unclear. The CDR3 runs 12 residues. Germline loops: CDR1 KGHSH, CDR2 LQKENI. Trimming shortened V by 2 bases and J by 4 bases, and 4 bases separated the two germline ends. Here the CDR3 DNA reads TGTGCCAGCTCACCAAGTCCAGATACGCAGTATTTT. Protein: CASSPSPDTQYF.

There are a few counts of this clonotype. CDR3 amino acids: CASSQTSGGPTYEQYF. The DNA for the CDR3 is TGTGCCAGCAGCCAGACTAGCGGGGGACCAACCTACGAGCAGTACTTC. The chain employs TRBV3-1 and TRBJ2-7; 12 nucleotides align to TRBD2. Germline V lookup: CDR1 LGHDT, CDR2 YNNKEL (reference sequence). Trimming took 3 bases from V and 2 from J; bases not matched to a gene: 5. The CDR3 loop spans 16 amino acids.

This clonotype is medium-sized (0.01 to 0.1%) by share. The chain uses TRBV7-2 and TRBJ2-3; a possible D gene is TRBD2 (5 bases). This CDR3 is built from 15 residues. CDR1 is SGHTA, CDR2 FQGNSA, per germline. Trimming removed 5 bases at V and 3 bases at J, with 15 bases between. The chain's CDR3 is CASSRSYGVTDTQYF. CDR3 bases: TGTGCCAGCAGCCGTTCCTACGGGGTGACAGATACGCAGTATTTT. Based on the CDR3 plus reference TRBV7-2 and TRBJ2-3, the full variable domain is GAGVSQSPSNKVTEKGKDVELRCDPISGHTALYWYRQSLGQGLEFLIYFQGNSAPDKSGLPSDRFSAERTGGSVSTLTIQRTQQEDSAVYLCASSRSYGVTDTQYFGPGTRLTVL.

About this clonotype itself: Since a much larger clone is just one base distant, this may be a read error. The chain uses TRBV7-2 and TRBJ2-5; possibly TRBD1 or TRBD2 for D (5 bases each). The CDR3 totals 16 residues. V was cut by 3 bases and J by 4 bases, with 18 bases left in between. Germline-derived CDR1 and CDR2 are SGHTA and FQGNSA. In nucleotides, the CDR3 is TGTGCCAGCAGCTTTCTCGGGGCTGAGGTGTCAGAGACCCAGTACTTC. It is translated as CASSFLGAEVSETQYF.

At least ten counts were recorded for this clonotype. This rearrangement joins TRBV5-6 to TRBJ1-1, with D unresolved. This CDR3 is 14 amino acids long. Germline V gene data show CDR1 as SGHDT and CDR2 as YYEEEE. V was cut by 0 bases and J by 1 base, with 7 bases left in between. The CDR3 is CASSLAVTNTEAFF. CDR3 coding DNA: TGTGCCAGCAGCTTGGCGGTAACGAACACTGAAGCTTTCTTT.

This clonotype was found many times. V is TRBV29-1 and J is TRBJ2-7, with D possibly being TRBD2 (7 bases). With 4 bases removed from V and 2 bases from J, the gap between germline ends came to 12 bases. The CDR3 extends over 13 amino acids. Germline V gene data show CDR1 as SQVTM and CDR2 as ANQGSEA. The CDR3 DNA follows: TGCAGCGTTGTTCAGGGGACTACCTACGAGCAGTACTTC. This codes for CSVVQGTTYEQYF.

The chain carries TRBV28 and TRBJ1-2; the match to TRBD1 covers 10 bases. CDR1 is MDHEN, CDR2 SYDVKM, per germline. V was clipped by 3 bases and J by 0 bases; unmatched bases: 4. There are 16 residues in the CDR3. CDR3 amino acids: CASSLRTGGTNYGYTF. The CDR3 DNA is TGTGCCAGCAGTTTGCGGACAGGGGGTACTAACTATGGCTACACCTTC.

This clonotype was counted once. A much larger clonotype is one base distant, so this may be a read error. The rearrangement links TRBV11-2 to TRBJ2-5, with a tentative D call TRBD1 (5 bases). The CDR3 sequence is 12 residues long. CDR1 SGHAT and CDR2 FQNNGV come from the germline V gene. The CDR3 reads CANSSAGLAQYF. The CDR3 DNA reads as TGTGCCAACAGCTCCGCAGGGCTGGCCCAGTACTTC.

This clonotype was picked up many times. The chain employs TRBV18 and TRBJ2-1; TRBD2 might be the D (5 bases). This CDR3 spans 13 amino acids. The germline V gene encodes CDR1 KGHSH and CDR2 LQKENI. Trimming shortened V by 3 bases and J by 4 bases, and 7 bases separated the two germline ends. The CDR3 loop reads CASSPAGYNEQFF. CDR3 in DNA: TGTGCCAGCTCACCCGCGGGTTACAATGAGCAGTTCTTC.

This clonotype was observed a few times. The CDR3 DNA reads TGTGCCAGCAGTGAAGAATCCCCACAGGGCAATCAGCCCCAGCATTTT. It is translated as CASSEESPQGNQPQHF. This chain connects TRBV2 to TRBJ1-5, with D possibly being TRBD1 (5 bases). V was clipped by 1 base and J by 2 bases, with 12 bases between them. The CDR3 is made up of 16 amino acids. The germline V gene encodes CDR1 SNHLY and CDR2 FYNNEI.

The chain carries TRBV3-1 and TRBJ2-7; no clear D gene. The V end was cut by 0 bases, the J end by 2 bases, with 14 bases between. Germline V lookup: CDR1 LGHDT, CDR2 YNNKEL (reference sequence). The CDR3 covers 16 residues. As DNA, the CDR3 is TGTGCCAGCAGCCAAGATCTCGCTGCGGTCGCCTACGAGCAGTACTTC. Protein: CASSQDLAAVAYEQYF.

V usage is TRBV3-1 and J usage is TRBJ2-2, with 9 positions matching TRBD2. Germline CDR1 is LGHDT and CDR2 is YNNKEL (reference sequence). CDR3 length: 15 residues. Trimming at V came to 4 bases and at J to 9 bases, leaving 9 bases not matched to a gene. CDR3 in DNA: TGTGCCAGCAGCCCCCTGCGGGGGGGAACCCGGGAGCTGTTTTTT. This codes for CASSPLRGGTRELFF.